The rows below give T cell receptor beta chains drawn from one sample of a study of blood T cell repertoires in COVID-19. TCRdb keeps only in-frame clones here, not all; method: immunoSEQ multiplex PCR. This sample has about 400,000 clones; roughly 90% occur once, and the top ten carry around 0.91%. Sequencing used PBMCs or T cells enriched from blood (not recorded which). All receptors derive from a woman aged 25 to 39 with acute COVID-19. Each CDR3 is given with its conserved first and last residue. Each record gives: D gene, V gene, clone size, J gene, CDR3 protein, CDR3 DNA. A D gene is named only where the DNA matches it firmly. Size values are once, few and many counts, or a class for expanded clones, and some rows have none.

D: TRBD2
V: TRBV2
size: NA
J: TRBJ2-1
CDR3: CASRGLAGYNEQFF
DNA: TGTGCCAGCAGGGGACTAGCGGGCTACAATGAGCAGTTCTTC

D: TRBD1
V: TRBV2
size: NA
J: TRBJ1-2
CDR3: CASSEGVGQGVNYGYTF
DNA: TGTGCCAGCAGTGAAGGGGTCGGACAGGGAGTAAACTATGGCTACACCTTC

D: TRBD1
V: TRBV7-6
size: NA
J: TRBJ1-1
CDR3: CASSHPLTGTGNTEAFF
DNA: TGTGCCAGCAGCCACCCCCTAACCGGGACAGGGAACACTGAAGCTTTCTTT

D: TRBD2
V: TRBV29-1
size: NA
J: TRBJ2-5
CDR3: CSVEGQGLAGLQETQYF
DNA: TGCAGCGTTGAAGGGCAGGGACTAGCGGGGCTCCAAGAGACCCAGTACTTC

D: NA
V: TRBV18
size: NA
J: TRBJ1-6
CDR3: CASSPQLDSPLHF
DNA: TGTGCCAGCTCACCCCAACTTGATTCACCCCTCCACTTT

D: NA
V: TRBV4-3
size: NA
J: TRBJ2-3
CDR3: CASSQDEGGTDTQYF
DNA: TGCGCCAGCAGCCAAGATGAAGGAGGGACAGATACGCAGTATTTT

D: NA
V: TRBV12-3/TRBV12-4
size: NA
J: TRBJ2-5
CDR3: CASSARWETQYF
DNA: TGTGCCAGCAGTGCTAGGTGGGAGACCCAGTACTTC

D: TRBD2
V: TRBV28
size: NA
J: TRBJ2-1
CDR3: CASSLSGGYNEQFF
DNA: TGTGCCAGCAGTTTATCGGGGGGGTACAATGAGCAGTTCTTC

D: NA
V: TRBV18
size: NA
J: TRBJ1-1
CDR3: CASSTGLGTEAFF
DNA: TGTGCCAGCTCAACAGGGTTAGGAACTGAAGCTTTCTTT

D: NA
V: TRBV7-2
size: NA
J: TRBJ1-5
CDR3: CASSLEAGNQPQHF
DNA: TGTGCCAGCAGCTTGGAGGCCGGGAATCAGCCCCAGCATTTT

D: NA
V: TRBV2
size: few
J: TRBJ1-4
CDR3: CASRENSQPNEKLFF
DNA: TGTGCCAGCAGGGAAAACAGTCAACCTAATGAAAAACTGTTTTTT

D: NA
V: TRBV28
size: NA
J: TRBJ1-2
CDR3: CASSSRNYGYTF
DNA: TGTGCCAGCAGTTCTCGGAACTATGGCTACACCTTC

D: NA
V: TRBV7-2
size: once
J: TRBJ2-2
CDR3: CATQRTALNTGELFF
DNA: TGTGCCACCCAGAGGACAGCCTTGAACACCGGGGAGCTGTTTTTT

D: NA
V: TRBV9
size: NA
J: TRBJ2-3
CDR3: CASSVAVQGGNTQYF
DNA: TGTGCCAGCAGCGTAGCTGTTCAGGGTGGGAATACGCAGTATTTT